This T cell receptor beta chain was recovered during a study of regulatory T cells in long-lasting Graves disease. Germline assignment: CDR1 SGHAT and CDR2 FQNNGV. This CDR3 has 16 residues. J lost 3 bases, V lost 6 bases, and 11 bases had no gene match. Concerning this clonotype itself: A read error may explain this, as a much larger clone is one base away.

Time point reported: newly diagnosed GD, antithyroid drugs for less than 3 months. After RNA was extracted from PBMCs, the TCR library was made from it. Investigators prepared the TCR beta libraries by applying iRepertoire HTBI primers and Arm-PCR of CDR3 regions. TCRdb redid the calling of the multiplex PCR reads with MiXCR, one entry per CDR3 protein. The data hold roughly 500,000 distinct CDR3 sequences, with approximately 15% observed a single time. The same sample was also used in a study of T cells in Graves' hyperthyroidism and ophthalmopathy.

This TCR was recovered from a man aged 30-40 years with Graves disease. This specimen consisted of peripheral blood mononuclear cells (PBMCs), obtained at new diagnosis, from a patient treated with antithyroid drugs. The rearrangement joins TRBV11-2 to TRBJ2-5; TRBD2 matches at 9 bases. Here the CDR3 reads CASRGGSGSLKETQYF. CDR3 sequence (DNA): TGTGCCAGCAGAGGAGGTAGCGGGAGCCTAAAAGAGACCCAGTACTTC. Full variable domain (remainder filled in from reference TRBV11-2 and TRBJ2-5): EAGVAQSPRYKIIEKRQSVAFWCNPISGHATLYWYQQILGQGPKLLIQFQNNGVVDDSQLPKDRFSAERLKGVDSTLKIQPAKLEDSAVYLCASRGGSGSLKETQYFGPGTRLLVL.